This T cell receptor beta chain is from a study of T cell responses to AZD1222 COVID-19 vaccine (dated by TCRdb to 2020 to 2022). About the full investigation: AZD1222 recipients given second doses at about 4 weeks or at about 12 weeks were pooled, since spike-specific TCR depth and breadth were not found to differ between the two schedules. Trial participants were enrolled by age into 18-55, 56-69 and 70-plus year subgroups, with roughly 160, 29 and 62 TCR-sequenced participants respectively. A total of 233 trial participants underwent TCR sequencing, of whom some 210 received two doses of AZD1222 and roughly 25 received two doses of the MenACWY control vaccine.

The study at large found these results: Only a handful of AZD1222 recipients were SARS-CoV-2 seropositive at baseline, limiting conclusions about previously exposed vaccinees. Nearly half of unique spike-specific TCRs reportedly recognized epitopes outside regions mutated in the B.1.351 and B.1.1.7 variants. The vaccine-associated CD4 TCRs covered the entire spike protein, and the dominant responses fell in regions 160-218 and 743-854. In the small 56-69-year group, the increase in depth fell short of significance, most likely because of low power. Participants were mostly white British and included more females than males, and it was suggested by the authors that clonal diversity may have been underestimated. Because no samples from the day 14 peak response were available, repertoires could be characterized only after the peak T cell response. After two AZD1222 doses, both the breadth and the depth of spike-specific TCRs were significantly higher than at day 0 and than in MenACWY recipients.

The CDR3 regions of human TCRbeta chains were subjected to immunosequencing. In the authors' own workflow: Repertoire TCRs were matched against a reference library of SARS-CoV-2-specific TCRs generated with the MIRA antigen-specificity platform. Breadth was defined as the fraction of unique TCRs that were SARS-CoV-2-associated, and depth was defined as the fraction of total T cells that were SARS-CoV-2-associated. Using the MIRA data, every spike-specific TCR was mapped to the spike region that the TCR reacted to and assigned to either a CD4 or a CD8 class. Log10-transformed breadth and depth values were compared by one-way ANOVA with Sidak's multiple comparisons tests. Entries here come from immuneACCESS through TCRdb and include only in-frame sequences with V and J called. Some clones fail to appear in such tables; in the studies checked, an unresolved V gene covers under half of the shortfall, and the cause of the remainder is unknown. That table supplies the V and J calls and clone size; D and trimming were determined from the DNA. The sample table lists about 150,000 clones, just over 90% of them with a count of one. The top ten hold about 2.8% of the sample.

This clone was observed a single time. Its antigen specificity is not known. No much larger clonotype is one base removed from it; base qualities were not supplied. The time point label, read with the paper, signifies: baseline before first vaccination. Vaccinee samples came from UK trials COV001 and COV002, including a single-blind randomized controlled phase 2/3 trial of AZD1222 (ChAdOx1 nCoV-19) in healthy adults. Trial participant PBMC samples were collected at day 0 and day 28 after the second dose for TCRbeta chain sequencing. The CDR3 contains 14 residues, cysteine and phenylalanine counted. The CDR3 DNA has 42 bases and is translated from base 1. V is shortened by 1 base, J by 2 bases, and the region joining them spans 9 bases. CDR1 SGHDN and CDR2 FVKESK were looked up in the germline V gene.

This TCR was recovered from an adult in good health. The chain couples TRBV14 to TRBJ2-7; the best D guess is TRBD1, with 6 bases matching. Sequenced material: peripheral blood, taken on day 0 of AZD1222 vaccination. The CDR3 amino acid sequence is: CASSQGQGPYEQYF. The DNA is TGTGCCAGCAGCCAAGGGCAGGGGCCCTACGAGCAGTACTTC.